Sequencing of this T cell receptor beta chain was carried out in a study of blood T cell repertoires in COVID-19. Study-level background: The study drew acute and convalescent COVID-19 samples from the United States, Italy and Spain. Sample material is recorded as cDNA or gDNA derived from T cells, B-cell-depleted T cells, or PBMCs.

V lost 0 bases and J lost 0, with 15 bases in between. The CDR3 has 18 residues. Germline CDR1 reads SGDLS; CDR2 reads YYNGEE. Authors' methods: Quantification of nucleated cells was approximated via reference gene primer amplification. Method: immunoSEQ multiplex PCR; TCRdb's copy keeps in-frame clones and lacks some. The DNA was the basis for D and trimming; V, J and clone size are from that table. The profile shows around 81,000 clones, over 70% of them singletons. The TCR originated in a human donor in a cohort sampled during active COVID-19. Sequenced sample: peripheral blood. The rearrangement joins TRBV9 to TRBJ1-4; possibly TRBD1 for D (5 bases). CDR3 in amino acids: CASSVDTGPPATNEKLFF. DNA for the CDR3: TGTGCCAGCAGCGTAGATACAGGTCCTCCCGCAACTAATGAAAAACTGTTTTTT.